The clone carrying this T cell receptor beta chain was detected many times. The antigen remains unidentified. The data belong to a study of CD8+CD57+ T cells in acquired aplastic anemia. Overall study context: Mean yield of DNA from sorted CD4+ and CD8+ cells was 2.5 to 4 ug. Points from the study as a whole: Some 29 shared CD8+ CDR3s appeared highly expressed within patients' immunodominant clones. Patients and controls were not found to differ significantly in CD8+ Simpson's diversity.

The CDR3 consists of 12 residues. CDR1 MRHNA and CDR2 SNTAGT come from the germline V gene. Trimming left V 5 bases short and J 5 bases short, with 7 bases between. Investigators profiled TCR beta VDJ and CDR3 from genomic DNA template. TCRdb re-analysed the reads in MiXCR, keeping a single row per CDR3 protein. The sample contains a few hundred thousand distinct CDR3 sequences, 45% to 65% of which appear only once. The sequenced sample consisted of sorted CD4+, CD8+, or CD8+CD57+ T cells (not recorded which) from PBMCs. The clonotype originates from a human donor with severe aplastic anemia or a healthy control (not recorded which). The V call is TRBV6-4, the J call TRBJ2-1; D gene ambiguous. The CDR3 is CASSSSHNEQFF. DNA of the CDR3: TGTGCCAGCAGTTCGTCCCACAATGAGCAGTTCTTC.